The 19 T cell receptor beta chains reported below all come from one sample, sequenced in a study of T cells in localized non-small cell lung cancer. Sequenced by immunoSEQ multiplex PCR; TCRdb stores in-frame clones only, minus some. The sample has over 20,000 clones; around 85% are singletons. Sequencing used peripheral blood, obtained before any cancer treatment. The source of these receptors is a man aged 40 to 75 with stage III squamous cell lung carcinoma.

This chain uses TRBV6-1 with TRBJ2-1; 12 bases align to TRBD2. The J segment lost 7 bases and the V segment lost 6 bases, leaving 7 bases of the junction unmatched. CDR3 size: 15 residues. Looked up from germline, CDR1 is MNHNS and CDR2 is SASEGT. The CDR3 DNA sequence: TGTGCCAGCAGAGAGACTAGCGGGAGAATAAATGAGCAGTTCTTC. Its translation: CASRETSGRINEQFF.

The chain joins TRBV21-1 to TRBJ1-4. TRBV21-1 is annotated as a pseudogene. This CDR3 contains 12 residues. The CDR3, as DNA: TGTGCCAGCAGCAGGGCTAATGAAAAACTGTTTTTT. Amino acid sequence: CASSRANEKLFF.

The chain joins TRBV27 to TRBJ2-6; weak D call: TRBD2 (5 bases). The CDR3 has 16 amino acids. CDR1 is MNHEY, CDR2 SMNVEV, per germline (reference sequence). V gave up 1 base and J gave up 0 bases, with 7 bases separating them. The CDR3 DNA reads as TGTGCCAGCAGTTTATTTGGGAGCTCTGGGGCCAACGTCCTGACTTTC. Its protein is CASSLFGSSGANVLTF.

V and J are TRBV5-1 and TRBJ2-2; no firm D call. The CDR3 spans 14 residues. The V gene's germline CDR1 is SGHRS and CDR2 YFSETQ. V was cut by 0 bases and J by 2 bases, with 5 bases left in between. CDR3 sequence: CASSLVRNTGELFF. The DNA of the CDR3 is TGCGCCAGCAGCTTGGTCAGAAACACCGGGGAGCTGTTTTTT.

The chain carries TRBV29-1 and TRBJ1-2; D is ambiguous. The germline V gene has CDR1 SQVTM and CDR2 ANQGSEA. Between the trimmed V and J ends, which lost 3 bases and 1 base, there was a span of 9 bases. There are 13 residues in the CDR3. Here the CDR3 reads CSVDPRINYGYTF. The DNA of the CDR3 is TGCAGCGTTGACCCTCGCATTAACTATGGCTACACCTTC. The full variable domain, rest sourced from reference TRBV29-1 and TRBJ1-2, is SAVISQKPSRDICQRGTSLTIQCQVDSQVTMMFWYRQQPGQSLTLIATANQGSEATYESGFVIDKFPISRPNLTFSTLTVSNMSPEDSSIYLCSVDPRINYGYTFGSGTRLTVV.

The CDR3 is CASSLVGGGDTQYF. The CDR3 DNA follows: TGTGCCAGCAGCTTAGTCGGGGGAGGAGATACGCAGTATTTT. The chain is built from TRBV7-6 and TRBJ2-3; possibly TRBD2 for D (6 bases). Trimming removed 1 base from V and 5 bases from J, with 10 bases in between. Germline CDR1 is SGHVS and CDR2 is FNYEAQ. The length of the CDR3 is 14 residues.

The chain uses TRBV9 and TRBJ2-1; 8 nucleotides align to TRBD2. Per germline, CDR1 SGDLS and CDR2 YYNGEE. There are 15 residues in the CDR3. V shed 0 bases and J 2 bases; nucleotides not matched to a gene: 1. For the CDR3, the DNA is TGTGCCAGCAGCGTAGTTAGCGGGGCCTACAATGAGCAGTTCTTC. Translated, it gives CASSVVSGAYNEQFF.

Regarding this clone: A read error may produce the germline difference seen at one junction end. The gene calls are TRBV7-7 and TRBJ2-5; D call uncertain. CDR1 SSHAT and CDR2 FNYEAQ come from the germline V gene (reference sequence). The length of the CDR3 is 13 residues. This CDR3 is CASSSTSKETQYF. CDR3 coding DNA: TGTGCTAGCAGTTCCACATCCAAAGAGACCCAGTACTTC.

This rearrangement joins TRBV28 to TRBJ2-7, with 9 bases that match TRBD2. Germline CDR1 reads MDHEN; CDR2 reads SYDVKM. This CDR3 comprises 14 residues. V trimming: 3 bases; J trimming: 6 bases; junction bases outside the gene matches: 6. In nucleotides, the CDR3 is TGTGCCAGCAGTTTTGTAGCGGGAGTTCCCGAGCAGTACTTC. Protein product: CASSFVAGVPEQYF.

There are a few counts of this clone. The chain joins TRBV5-5 to TRBJ1-6; D call uncertain. CDR3 length: 14 amino acids. Germline CDR1 SGHKS, CDR2 YYEKEE (reference sequence). V was trimmed by 0 bases and J by 8 bases, leaving 9 bases between them. The CDR3: CASSLAGLDSPLHF. For the CDR3, the DNA is TGTGCCAGCAGCTTGGCCGGGTTGGATTCACCCCTCCACTTT.

This clone was counted a single time. The chain employs TRBV27 and TRBJ2-3; D is ambiguous. Trimming cost V 3 bases and J 8 bases, with 9 bases left between them. The CDR3 length is 12 residues. Germline values: CDR1 MNHEY, CDR2 SMNVEV (reference sequence). CDR3 in DNA: TGTGCCAGCAGTTTTAATTTCGGTACGCAGTATTTT. It encodes CASSFNFGTQYF.

The J gene is TRBJ1-5, the V gene TRBV5-8; no clear D. Germline values: CDR1 SGHTS, CDR2 YDEGEE. The CDR3 runs 14 residues. V lost 2 bases to trimming and J lost 0 bases, with 6 bases between them. The CDR3 DNA is TGTGCCAGCAGCTTTGGGTATAGCAATCAGCCCCAGCATTTT. Amino acid sequence: CASSFGYSNQPQHF.

This rearrangement joins TRBV9 to TRBJ1-6; no reliable D call. Looked up from germline, CDR1 is SGDLS and CDR2 is YYNGEE. This CDR3 has 13 residues. Trimming took 4 bases from V and 14 from J, leaving 16 bases between them. CDR3 sequence: CASSPHSAGALHF. CDR3 nucleotide sequence: TGTGCCAGCAGCCCACATTCCGCCGGGGCCCTCCACTTT.

The V and J genes are TRBV7-9 and TRBJ2-6, with no clear D. V shed 3 bases and J shed 2 bases, with 2 bases lying between them. This CDR3 has 13 amino acids. Germline assignment: CDR1 SEHNR and CDR2 FQNEAQ (reference sequence). CDR3 nucleotides: TGTGCCAGCAGCTTGGCTGGGGCCAACGTCCTGACTTTC. The encoded protein is CASSLAGANVLTF. The full variable domain, completed using reference TRBV7-9 and TRBJ2-6, is DTGVSQNPRHKITKRGQNVTFRCDPISEHNRLYWYRQTLGQGPEFLTYFQNEAQLEKSRLLSDRFSAERPKGSFSTLEIQRTEQGDSAMYLCASSLAGANVLTFGAGSRLTVL.

The rearrangement links TRBV2 to TRBJ1-1; the match to TRBD1 covers 7 bases. With V trimmed by 2 bases and J by 1 base, 10 bases remained unmatched. The germline gives CDR1 SNHLY, CDR2 FYNNEI. The CDR3 covers 17 residues. CDR3 bases: TGTGCCAGCAGTGAATTTGGGGTACAGGGGCGGAACACTGAAGCTTTCTTT. Translated: CASSEFGVQGRNTEAFF.

The chain has TRBV4-1 and TRBJ2-7; possible D gene TRBD2, 6 bases. The germline V gene has CDR1 MGHRA and CDR2 YSYEKL. With 1 base removed from V and 3 bases from J, the gap between germline ends came to 13 bases. The CDR3 sequence is 15 residues long. The CDR3 DNA reads TGCGCCAGCAGCCAAGGGGGCGGGACCTACTACGAGCAGTACTTC. It encodes CASSQGGGTYYEQYF.

The rearrangement uses TRBV10-1 and TRBJ2-2; D is unclear. This CDR3 is built from 12 residues. Germline-derived CDR1 and CDR2 are WNHNN and SYGVQD (reference sequence). V was cut by 6 bases and J by 4 bases, with 6 bases left in between. CDR3 DNA sequence: TGCGCCAGCAGCACGTCCACCGGGGAGCTGTTTTTT. Translation gives CASSTSTGELFF.

V gene TRBV6-1 combines with J gene TRBJ2-1, with unresolved D. V dropped 1 base and J dropped 7 bases, with 8 bases sitting between them. Germline CDR1 reads MNHNS; CDR2 reads SASEGT. The CDR3 spans 13 residues. The CDR3 DNA reads TGTGCCAGCAGTGAAGACCGAGCTAATGAGCAGTTCTTC. It is translated as CASSEDRANEQFF.

V usage is TRBV6-5 and J usage is TRBJ2-3; perhaps TRBD1 as D (6 bases). Trimming pared 4 bases from V and 2 bases from J, leaving 16 bases between. Germline CDR1 reads MNHEY; CDR2 reads SVGAGI. This CDR3 has 16 amino acids. In DNA form, the CDR3 reads TGTGCCAGCAGTTCTTCAGGGGCTGGGCACACAGATACGCAGTATTTT. Its translation is CASSSSGAGHTDTQYF.